This T cell receptor (beta chain) was sequenced for a study of human T cells and chemical hapten exposure. TCRdb fed the RACE reads into MiXCR, producing one record per CDR3 protein. The sample shows some 70,000 distinct CDR3 sequences, 10% to 11% of them seen only once. The time point is: pre-sensitization, week 0. Sample treatment: therapeutic diphenylcyclopropenone sensitization with weekly scalp DPC. Germline-derived CDR1 and CDR2 are SGHTA and FQGNSA. J was trimmed by 0 bases and V by 2 bases; bases with no gene match: 2. CDR3 length equals 15 residues. The source is a woman aged 50 to 65 with alopecia areata. Some clones in this sample may be carry-over from other donors' samples. Sequenced here: whole blood, sampled in connection with sensitization to the hapten diphenylcyclopropenone (DPC). The chain carries TRBV7-2 and TRBJ2-3, with 7 nucleotides matching TRBD2. The CDR3 DNA reads TGTGCCAGCAGCTTACAGCGGGGTAGCACAGATACGCAGTATTTT. As protein: CASSLQRGSTDTQYF.